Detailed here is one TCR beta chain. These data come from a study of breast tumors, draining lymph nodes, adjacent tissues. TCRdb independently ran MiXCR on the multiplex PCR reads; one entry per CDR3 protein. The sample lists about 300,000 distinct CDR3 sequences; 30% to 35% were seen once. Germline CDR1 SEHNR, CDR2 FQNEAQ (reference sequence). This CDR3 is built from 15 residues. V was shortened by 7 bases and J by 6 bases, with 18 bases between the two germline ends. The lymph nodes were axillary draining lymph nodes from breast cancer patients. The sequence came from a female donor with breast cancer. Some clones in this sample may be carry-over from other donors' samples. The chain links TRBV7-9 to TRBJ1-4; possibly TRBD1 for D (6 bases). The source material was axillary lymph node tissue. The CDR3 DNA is TGTGCCAGCAACCCTACGGGGGGGCGGGATGAAAAACTGTTTTTT. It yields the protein CASNPTGGRDEKLFF.